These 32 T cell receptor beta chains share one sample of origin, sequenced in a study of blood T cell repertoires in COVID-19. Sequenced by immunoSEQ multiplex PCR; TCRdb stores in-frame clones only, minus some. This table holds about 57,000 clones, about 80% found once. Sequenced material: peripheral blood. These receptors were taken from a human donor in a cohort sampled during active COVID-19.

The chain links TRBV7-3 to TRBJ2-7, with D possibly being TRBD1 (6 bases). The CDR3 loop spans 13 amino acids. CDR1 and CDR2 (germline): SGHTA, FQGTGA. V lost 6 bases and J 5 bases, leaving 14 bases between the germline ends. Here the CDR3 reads CASSPSGAHEQYF. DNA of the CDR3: TGTGCCAGCAGTCCTTCAGGGGCCCACGAGCAGTACTTC.

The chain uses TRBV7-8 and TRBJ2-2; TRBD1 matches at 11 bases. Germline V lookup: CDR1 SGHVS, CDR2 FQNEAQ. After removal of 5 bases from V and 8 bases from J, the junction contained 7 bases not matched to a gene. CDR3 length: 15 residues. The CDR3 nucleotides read TGTGCCAGCAGCCCCCGGACAGGGGGCTCGGGGGAGCTGTTTTTT. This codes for CASSPRTGGSGELFF.

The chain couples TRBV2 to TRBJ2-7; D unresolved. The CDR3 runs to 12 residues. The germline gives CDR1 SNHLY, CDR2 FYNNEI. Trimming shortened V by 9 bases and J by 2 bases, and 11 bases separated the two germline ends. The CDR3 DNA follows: TGTGCCAGGCAGGAAGGTCCCTACGAGCAGTACTTC. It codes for CARQEGPYEQYF.

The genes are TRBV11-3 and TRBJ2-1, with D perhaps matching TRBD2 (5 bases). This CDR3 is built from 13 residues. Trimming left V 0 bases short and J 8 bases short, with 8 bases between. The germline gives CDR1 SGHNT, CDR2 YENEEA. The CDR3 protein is CASSLDYGDEQFF. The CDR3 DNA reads TGTGCCAGCAGCTTAGATTACGGGGATGAGCAGTTCTTC.

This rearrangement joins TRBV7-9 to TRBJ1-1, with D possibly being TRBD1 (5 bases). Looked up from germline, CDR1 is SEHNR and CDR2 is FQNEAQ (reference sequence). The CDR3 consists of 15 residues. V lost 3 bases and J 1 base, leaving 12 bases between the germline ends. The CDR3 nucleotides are TGTGCCAGCAGCTTTGCAGGGCTAGGGAACACTGAAGCTTTCTTT. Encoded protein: CASSFAGLGNTEAFF.

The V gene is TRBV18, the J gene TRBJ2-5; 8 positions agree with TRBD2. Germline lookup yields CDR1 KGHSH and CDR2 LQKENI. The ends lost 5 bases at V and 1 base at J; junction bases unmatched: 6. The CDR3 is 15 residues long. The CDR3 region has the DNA TGTGCCAGCTCAGCGGGAGGTAGGGTCCAAGAGACCCAGTACTTC. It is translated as CASSAGGRVQETQYF.

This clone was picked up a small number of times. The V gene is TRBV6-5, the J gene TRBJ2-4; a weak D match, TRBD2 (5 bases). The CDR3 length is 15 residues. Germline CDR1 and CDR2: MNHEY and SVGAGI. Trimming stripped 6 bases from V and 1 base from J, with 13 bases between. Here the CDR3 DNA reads TGTGCCAGCAGCCAAACCCCGGGGGCCAAAAACATTCAGTACTTC. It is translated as CASSQTPGAKNIQYF.

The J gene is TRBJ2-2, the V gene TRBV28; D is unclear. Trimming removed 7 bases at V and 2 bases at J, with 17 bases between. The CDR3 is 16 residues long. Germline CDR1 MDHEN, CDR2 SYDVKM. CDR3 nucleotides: TGTGCCAGCACCCCAACCGAAAGCCCCAACACCGGGGAGCTGTTTTTT. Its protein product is CASTPTESPNTGELFF.

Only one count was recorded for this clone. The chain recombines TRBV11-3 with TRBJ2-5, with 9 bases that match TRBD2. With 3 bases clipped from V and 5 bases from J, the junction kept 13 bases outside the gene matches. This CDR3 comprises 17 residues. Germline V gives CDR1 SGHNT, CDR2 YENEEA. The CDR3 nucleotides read TGTGCCAGCAGCTTCCGAGCTAGCGGGGCGGGGGGGGAGACCCAGTACTTC. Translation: CASSFRASGAGGETQYF.

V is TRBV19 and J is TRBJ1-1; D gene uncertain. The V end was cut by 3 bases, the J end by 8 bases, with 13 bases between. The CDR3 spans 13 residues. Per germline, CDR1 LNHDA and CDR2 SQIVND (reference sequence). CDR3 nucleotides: TGTGCCAGTAGTATTTGGCGGAAAAGGGAAGCTTTCTTT. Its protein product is CASSIWRKREAFF.

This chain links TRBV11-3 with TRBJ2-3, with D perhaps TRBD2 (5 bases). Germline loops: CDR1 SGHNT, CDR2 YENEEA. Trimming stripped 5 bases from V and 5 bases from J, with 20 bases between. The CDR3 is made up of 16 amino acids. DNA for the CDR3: TGTGCCAGCAGCCCACGGGGAGCAGGACCCGGAGATACGCAGTATTTT. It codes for CASSPRGAGPGDTQYF. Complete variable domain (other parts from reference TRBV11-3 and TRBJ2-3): EAGVVQSPRYKIIEKKQPVAFWCNPISGHNTLYWYLQNLGQGPELLIRYENEEAVDDSQLPKDRFSAERLKGVDSTLKIQPAELGDSAVYLCASSPRGAGPGDTQYFGPGTRLTVL.

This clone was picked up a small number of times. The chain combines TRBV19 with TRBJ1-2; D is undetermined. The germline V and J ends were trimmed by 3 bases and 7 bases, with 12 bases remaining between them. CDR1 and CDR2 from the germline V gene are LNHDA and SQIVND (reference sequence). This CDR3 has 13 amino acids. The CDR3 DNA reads TGTGCCAGTAGTATTGCGAGGTTGGGTGGCTACACCTTC. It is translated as CASSIARLGGYTF.

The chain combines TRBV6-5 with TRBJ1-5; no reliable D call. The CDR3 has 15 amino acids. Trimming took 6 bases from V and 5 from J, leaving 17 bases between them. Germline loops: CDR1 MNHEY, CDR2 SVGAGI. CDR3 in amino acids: CASSAGGGRYQPQHF. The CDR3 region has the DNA TGTGCCAGCAGCGCCGGAGGAGGTCGTTATCAGCCCCAGCATTTT.

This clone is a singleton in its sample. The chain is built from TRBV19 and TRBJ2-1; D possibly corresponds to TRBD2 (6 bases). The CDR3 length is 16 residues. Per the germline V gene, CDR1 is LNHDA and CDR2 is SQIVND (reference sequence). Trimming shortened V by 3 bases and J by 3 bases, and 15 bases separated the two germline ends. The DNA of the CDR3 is TGTGCCAGTAGTATGGTTCGGGGCGGGGTCTACAATGAGCAGTTCTTC. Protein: CASSMVRGGVYNEQFF.

CDR3 nucleotide sequence: TGTGCCAGCAGCACACGACTTAGCGGGGGCACAGATACGCAGTATTTT. Amino acid sequence: CASSTRLSGGTDTQYF. The chain has TRBV7-2 and TRBJ2-3, with TRBD2 matching over 8 bases. There are 16 residues in the CDR3. The V segment lost 5 bases and the J segment 1 base; nucleotides outside the gene matches: 8. The germline V gene has CDR1 SGHTA and CDR2 FQGNSA.

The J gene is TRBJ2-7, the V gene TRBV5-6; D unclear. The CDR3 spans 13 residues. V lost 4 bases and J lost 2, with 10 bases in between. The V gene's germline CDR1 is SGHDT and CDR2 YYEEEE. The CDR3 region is CASSREVAYEQYF. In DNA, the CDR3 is TGTGCCAGCAGCCGTGAGGTCGCCTACGAGCAGTACTTC.

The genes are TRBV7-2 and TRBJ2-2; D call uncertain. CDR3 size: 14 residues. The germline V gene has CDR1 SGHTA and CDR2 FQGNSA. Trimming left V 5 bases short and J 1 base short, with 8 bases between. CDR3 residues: CASSPPGNTGELFF. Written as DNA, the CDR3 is TGTGCCAGCAGCCCACCGGGGAACACCGGGGAGCTGTTTTTT. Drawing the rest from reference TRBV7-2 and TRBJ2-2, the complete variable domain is GAGVSQSPSNKVTEKGKDVELRCDPISGHTALYWYRQSLGQGLEFLIYFQGNSAPDKSGLPSDRFSAERTGGSVSTLTIQRTQQEDSAVYLCASSPPGNTGELFFGEGSRLTVL.

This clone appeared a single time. The CDR3: CASSLTSGASYEQYF. The CDR3 DNA is TGTGCCAGCTCCCTGACTAGCGGAGCCTCCTACGAGCAGTACTTC. The chain recombines TRBV18 with TRBJ2-7; 9 nucleotides align to TRBD2. CDR3 size: 15 residues. Germline V lookup: CDR1 KGHSH, CDR2 LQKENI. V shed 6 bases and J 0 bases; nucleotides not matched to a gene: 6.

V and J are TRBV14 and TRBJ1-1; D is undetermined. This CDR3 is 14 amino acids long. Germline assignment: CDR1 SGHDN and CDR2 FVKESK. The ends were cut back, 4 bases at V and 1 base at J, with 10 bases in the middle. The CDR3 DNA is TGTGCCAGCAGCCGACTCTCGTGGAACACTGAAGCTTTCTTT. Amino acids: CASSRLSWNTEAFF.

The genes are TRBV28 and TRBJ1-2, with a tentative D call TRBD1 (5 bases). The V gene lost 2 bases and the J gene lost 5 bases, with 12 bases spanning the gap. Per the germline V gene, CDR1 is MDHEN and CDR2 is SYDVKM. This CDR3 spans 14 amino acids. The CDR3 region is CASSLVLAGYGYTF. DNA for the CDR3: TGTGCCAGCAGTTTAGTTCTGGCAGGGTATGGCTACACCTTC.

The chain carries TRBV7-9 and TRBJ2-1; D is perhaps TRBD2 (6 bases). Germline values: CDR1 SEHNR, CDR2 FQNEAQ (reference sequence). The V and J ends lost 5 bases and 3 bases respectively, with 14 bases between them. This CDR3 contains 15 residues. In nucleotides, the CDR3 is TGTGCCAGCAGCCCTGCGGGGAACATCTACAATGAGCAGTTCTTC. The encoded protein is CASSPAGNIYNEQFF.

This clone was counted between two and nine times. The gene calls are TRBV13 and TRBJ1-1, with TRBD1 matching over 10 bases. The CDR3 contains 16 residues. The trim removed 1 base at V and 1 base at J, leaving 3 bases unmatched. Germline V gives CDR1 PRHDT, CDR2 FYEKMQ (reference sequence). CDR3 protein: CASSLEGDRGNTEAFF. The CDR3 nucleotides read TGTGCCAGCAGCTTAGAAGGGGACAGGGGGAACACTGAAGCTTTCTTT.

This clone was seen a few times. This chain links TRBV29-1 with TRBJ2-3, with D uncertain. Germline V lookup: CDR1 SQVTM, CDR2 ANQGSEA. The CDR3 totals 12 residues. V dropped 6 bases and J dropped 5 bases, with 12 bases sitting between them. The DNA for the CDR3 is TGCAGCGTCGCCACCCTCGGAGATACGCAGTATTTT. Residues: CSVATLGDTQYF.

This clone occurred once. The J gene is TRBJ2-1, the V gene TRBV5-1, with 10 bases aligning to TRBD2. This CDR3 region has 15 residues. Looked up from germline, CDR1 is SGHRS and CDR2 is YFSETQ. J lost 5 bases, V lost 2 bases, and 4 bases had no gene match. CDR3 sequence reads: CASSFLTSGNNEQFF. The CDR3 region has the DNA TGCGCCAGCAGCTTTCTCACTAGCGGGAACAATGAGCAGTTCTTC.

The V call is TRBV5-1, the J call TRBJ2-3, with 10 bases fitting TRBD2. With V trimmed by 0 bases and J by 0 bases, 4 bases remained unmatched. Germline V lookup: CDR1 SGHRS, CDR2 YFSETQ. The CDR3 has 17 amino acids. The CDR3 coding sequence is TGCGCCAGCAGCTTGGGACCTAGCGGGAGTAGCACAGATACGCAGTATTTT. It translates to CASSLGPSGSSTDTQYF.

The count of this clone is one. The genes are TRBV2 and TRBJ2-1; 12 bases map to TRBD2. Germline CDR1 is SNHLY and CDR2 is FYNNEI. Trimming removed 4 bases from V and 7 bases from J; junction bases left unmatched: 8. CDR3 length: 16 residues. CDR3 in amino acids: CASSGWTSGKGNEQFF. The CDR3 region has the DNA TGTGCCAGCAGTGGGTGGACTAGCGGGAAAGGGAATGAGCAGTTCTTC.

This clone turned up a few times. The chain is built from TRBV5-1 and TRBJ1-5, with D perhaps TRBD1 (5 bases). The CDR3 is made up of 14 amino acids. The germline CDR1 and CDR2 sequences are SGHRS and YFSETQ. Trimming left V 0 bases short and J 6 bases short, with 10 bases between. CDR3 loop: CASSLGQGSQPQHF. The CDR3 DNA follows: TGCGCCAGCAGCTTGGGCCAGGGAAGTCAGCCCCAGCATTTT.

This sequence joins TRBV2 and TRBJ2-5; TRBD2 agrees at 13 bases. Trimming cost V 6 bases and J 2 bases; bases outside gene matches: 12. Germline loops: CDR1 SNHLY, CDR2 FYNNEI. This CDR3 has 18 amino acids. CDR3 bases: TGTGCCAGCAGCCAAGGGACTAGCGGGACCTGGGAGCAAGAGACCCAGTACTTC. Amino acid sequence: CASSQGTSGTWEQETQYF.

The DNA for the CDR3 is TGTGCCAGCAGCTTGGGGGGACATGCAACTAATGAAAAACTGTTTTTT. Translating gives CASSLGGHATNEKLFF. V is TRBV5-4 and J is TRBJ1-4; maybe TRBD1 (6 bases). The CDR3 totals 16 residues. Trimming shortened V by 0 bases and J by 0 bases, and 9 bases separated the two germline ends. The germline gives CDR1 SGHNT, CDR2 YYREEE (reference sequence).

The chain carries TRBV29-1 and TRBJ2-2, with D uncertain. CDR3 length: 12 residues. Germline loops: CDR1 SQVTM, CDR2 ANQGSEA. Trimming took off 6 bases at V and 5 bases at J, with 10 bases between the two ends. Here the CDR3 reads CSVPRWTGELFF. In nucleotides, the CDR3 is TGCAGCGTGCCCCGGTGGACCGGGGAGCTGTTTTTT.

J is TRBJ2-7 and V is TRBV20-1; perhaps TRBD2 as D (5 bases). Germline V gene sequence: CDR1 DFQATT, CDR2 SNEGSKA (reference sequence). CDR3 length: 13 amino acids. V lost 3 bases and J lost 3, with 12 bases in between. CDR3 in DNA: TGCAGTGCTAGTCTGGGAGCTTACTACGAGCAGTACTTC. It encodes CSASLGAYYEQYF.

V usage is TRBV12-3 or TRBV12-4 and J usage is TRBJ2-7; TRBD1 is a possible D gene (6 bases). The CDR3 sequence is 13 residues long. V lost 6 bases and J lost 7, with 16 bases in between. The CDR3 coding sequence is TGTGCCAGCAGAGAGGGGGTGACTCGGGAGCAGTACTTC. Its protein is CASREGVTREQYF.